These 24 T cell receptor beta chains originate from one sample sequenced in a study of cytomegalovirus exposure and HLA in healthy donors. A multiplex PCR was run with 60 Vbeta primers and 13 Jbeta primers. Data came from immunoSEQ multiplex PCR; TCRdb stores just in-frame clones and leaves some out. The record lists 40,000 to 50,000 clones, of which the ten most abundant hold about 1.2%. The sample comprised PBMCs. Every receptor here comes from a man aged 25 to 40 in good health and CMV-seronegative.

The chain joins TRBV10-1 to TRBJ2-3, with D possibly being TRBD2 (6 bases). Trimming left V 2 bases short and J 1 base short, with 10 bases between. Germline CDR1 reads WNHNN; CDR2 reads SYGVQD (reference sequence). CDR3 length: 15 amino acids. The CDR3 coding sequence is TGCGCCAGCAGTGAGGCTGGAGGGGGCACAGATACGCAGTATTTT. This gives the protein CASSEAGGGTDTQYF.

The chain combines TRBV9 with TRBJ2-7, with D maybe TRBD1 (6 bases). Germline values: CDR1 SGDLS, CDR2 YYNGEE. V was shortened by 4 bases and J by 5 bases, with 10 bases between the two germline ends. This CDR3 is 12 amino acids long. DNA of the CDR3: TGTGCCAGCAGCTTGACAGGAAACGAGCAGTACTTC. This encodes CASSLTGNEQYF.

The gene calls are TRBV30 and TRBJ1-5; a weak D match, TRBD1 (6 bases). The length of the CDR3 is 16 residues. Germline CDR1 and CDR2: GTSNPN and SVGIG (reference sequence). V lost 0 bases and J 2 bases, leaving 14 bases between the germline ends. The CDR3 loop reads CAWSVTGEGGNQPQHF. The DNA for the CDR3 is TGTGCCTGGAGTGTTACCGGGGAGGGGGGCAATCAGCCCCAGCATTTT.

This sequence joins TRBV27 and TRBJ2-3; 7 positions match TRBD2. This CDR3 comprises 15 residues. Germline V gene sequence: CDR1 MNHEY, CDR2 SMNVEV (reference sequence). Unmatched junction bases numbered 4, after V lost 2 bases and J lost 2 bases. The CDR3 bases are TGTGCCAGCAGTTTAAGCGGGGCGGCCACAGATACGCAGTATTTT. Protein sequence: CASSLSGAATDTQYF.

The CDR3 sequence: CASSSSSPSYEQYF. The CDR3 DNA is TGTGCCAGCAGCTCCTCCAGTCCCTCCTACGAGCAGTACTTC. The rearrangement links TRBV6-6 to TRBJ2-7; D is unclear. This CDR3 has 14 residues. V gave up 6 bases and J gave up 0 bases, with 12 bases separating them. Germline loops: CDR1 MNHNY, CDR2 SVGAGI (reference sequence).

The CDR3 is CASSLATTGNYGYTF. In DNA, the CDR3 is TGTGCCAGCAGCTTGGCCACGACGGGGAACTATGGCTACACCTTC. The rearrangement joins TRBV5-5 to TRBJ1-2; D is uncertain. V dropped 0 bases and J dropped 2 bases, with 11 bases sitting between them. From germline, CDR1 is SGHKS and CDR2 YYEKEE (reference sequence). This CDR3 is built from 15 residues.

This chain uses TRBV30 with TRBJ1-6; maybe TRBD1 (6 bases). The germline V gene has CDR1 GTSNPN and CDR2 SVGIG (reference sequence). This CDR3 has 15 amino acids. Trimming stripped 2 bases from V and 7 bases from J, with 15 bases between. The CDR3 coding sequence is TGTGCCTGGAGTCAGCGGGGGCAGGGGAATTCACCCCTCCACTTT. Translation gives CAWSQRGQGNSPLHF.

The rearrangement uses TRBV18 and TRBJ2-7; TRBD2 agrees at 13 bases. V shed 1 base and J 7 bases; nucleotides not matched to a gene: 10. The CDR3 extends over 17 amino acids. Looked up from germline, CDR1 is KGHSH and CDR2 is LQKENI. CDR3 coding DNA: TGTGCCAGCTCACCACGGGCATCGGGACTAGCGGGAAATGAGCAGTACTTC. It is translated as CASSPRASGLAGNEQYF. The variable domain in full, completed from reference TRBV18 and TRBJ2-7, reads NAGVMQNPRHLVRRRGQEARLRCSPMKGHSHVYWYRQLPEEGLKFMVYLQKENIIDESGMPKERFSAEFPKEGPSILRIQQVVRGDSAAYFCASSPRASGLAGNEQYFGPGTRLTVT.

The chain uses TRBV6-1 and TRBJ1-5; unclear D gene. The CDR3 totals 15 residues. The V end was cut by 0 bases, the J end by 4 bases, with 10 bases between. Germline loops: CDR1 MNHNS, CDR2 SASEGT. The DNA for the CDR3 is TGTGCCAGCAGTGAAGCGTCGGGAACTAATCAGCCCCAGCATTTT. This gives the protein CASSEASGTNQPQHF.

The chain couples TRBV7-8 to TRBJ1-3, with D possibly matching TRBD1 (5 bases). The CDR3 is 15 amino acids. Germline V lookup: CDR1 SGHVS, CDR2 FQNEAQ. Trimming cost V 1 base and J 0 bases, with 7 bases left between them. The CDR3 loop is CASSLGGDSGNTIYF. Here the CDR3 DNA reads TGTGCCAGCAGCTTAGGGGGGGACTCTGGAAACACCATATATTTT. Based on the CDR3 plus reference TRBV7-8 and TRBJ1-3, the full variable domain is GAGVSQSPRYKVAKRGQDVALRCDPISGHVSLFWYQQALGQGPEFLTYFQNEAQLDKSGLPSDRFFAERPEGSVSTLKIQRTQQEDSAVYLCASSLGGDSGNTIYFGEGSWLTVV.

This chain uses TRBV27 with TRBJ1-6; the match to TRBD1 covers 12 bases. The CDR3 is 18 residues long. The V gene's germline CDR1 is MNHEY and CDR2 SMNVEV (reference sequence). J lost 7 bases, V lost 7 bases, and 14 bases had no gene match. The CDR3 region has the DNA TGTGCCAGCACCGCTATCGGGACAGGGGGCTTGAGAAATTCACCCCTCCACTTT. This encodes CASTAIGTGGLRNSPLHF.

V gene TRBV18 combines with J gene TRBJ2-5; 10 nucleotides align to TRBD2. Germline V gene lookup returns CDR1 KGHSH and CDR2 LQKENI. Trimming cost V 2 bases and J 3 bases; bases outside gene matches: 3. The CDR3 loop spans 15 amino acids. The CDR3 here is CASSPRLAGEETQYF. The DNA for the CDR3 is TGTGCCAGCTCACCAAGACTAGCGGGTGAAGAGACCCAGTACTTC.

This sequence joins TRBV19 and TRBJ2-7; TRBD2 aligns across 11 bases. With 7 bases clipped from V and 4 bases from J, the junction kept 9 bases outside the gene matches. CDR3 size: 15 residues. The germline V gene has CDR1 LNHDA and CDR2 SQIVND (reference sequence). This CDR3 reads CASTKGTSGAYEQYF. DNA for the CDR3: TGTGCCAGTACCAAAGGGACTAGCGGAGCTTACGAGCAGTACTTC.

The chain combines TRBV4-3 with TRBJ2-1, with D unclear. CDR3 length equals 16 residues. The germline CDR1 and CDR2 sequences are LGHNA and YSLEER. V shed 0 bases and J shed 1 base, with 10 bases lying between them. The CDR3, as DNA: TGCGCCAGCAGCCAAGATATTGGCAGTTCCTACAATGAGCAGTTCTTC. Translating gives CASSQDIGSSYNEQFF.

The chain links TRBV6-1 to TRBJ2-5; TRBD1 aligns across 7 bases. Trimming removed 3 bases from V and 5 bases from J; junction bases left unmatched: 12. The CDR3 spans 16 residues. Germline V CDR1 and CDR2: MNHNS, SASEGT. CDR3 amino acids: CASSDPLNRGEETQYF. CDR3 coding DNA: TGTGCCAGCAGTGATCCTCTGAACAGGGGTGAGGAGACCCAGTACTTC.

The chain joins TRBV12-5 to TRBJ2-7; TRBD2 might be the D (7 bases). With 7 bases removed from V and 4 bases from J, the gap between germline ends came to 17 bases. Germline values: CDR1 LGHNT, CDR2 FRNRAP. CDR3 size: 14 residues. CDR3 protein: CASEEGGGAYEQYF. CDR3 nucleotides: TGTGCTAGTGAGGAGGGGGGAGGGGCTTACGAGCAGTACTTC.

This chain joins TRBV4-3 and TRBJ1-6; D gene unclear. This CDR3 region has 12 residues. The germline V and J ends were trimmed by 1 base and 12 bases, with 7 bases remaining between them. Germline V gene sequence: CDR1 LGHNA, CDR2 YSLEER. CDR3 in amino acids: CASSQAGGPLHF. The CDR3 region has the DNA TGCGCCAGCAGCCAAGCAGGAGGACCCCTCCACTTT.

V and J are TRBV19 and TRBJ2-7; TRBD2 agrees at 12 bases. V trimming: 3 bases; J trimming: 0 bases; junction bases outside the gene matches: 0. The CDR3 loop spans 15 amino acids. The germline CDR1 and CDR2 sequences are LNHDA and SQIVND (reference sequence). CDR3 nucleotides: TGTGCCAGTAGTATGACTAGCGGGAGCTCCTACGAGCAGTACTTC. Protein: CASSMTSGSSYEQYF.

This chain connects TRBV5-1 to TRBJ2-5, with TRBD2 matching 12 bases. V lost 2 bases, J lost 5 bases, and 7 bases stayed unmatched. The germline CDR1 and CDR2 sequences are SGHRS and YFSETQ. This CDR3 has 16 residues. The CDR3 loop is CASSLTTSGSGETQYF. The DNA for the CDR3 is TGCGCCAGCAGCTTAACGACTAGCGGGAGTGGGGAGACCCAGTACTTC.

V usage is TRBV6-6 and J usage is TRBJ2-5, with 7 bases aligning to TRBD2. The germline gives CDR1 MNHNY, CDR2 SVGAGI (reference sequence). The CDR3 has 16 residues. V gave up 6 bases and J gave up 7 bases; unmatched junction bases: 17. The CDR3 sequence is CASSLLWGGDDGTQYF. CDR3 bases: TGTGCCAGCAGCCTTTTATGGGGAGGGGACGATGGGACCCAGTACTTC.

V is TRBV10-2 and J is TRBJ2-2; 10 bases fit TRBD2. After removal of 8 bases from V and 5 bases from J, the junction contained 8 bases not matched to a gene. Germline-derived CDR1 and CDR2 are WSHSY and SAAADI. The CDR3 totals 15 residues. CDR3: CASRPTSGQTGELFF. DNA for the CDR3: TGCGCCAGCCGCCCGACTAGCGGGCAGACCGGGGAGCTGTTTTTT.

The chain has TRBV9 and TRBJ1-1; TRBD1 matches 9 bases. From germline, CDR1 is SGDLS and CDR2 YYNGEE. The ends lost 8 bases at V and 0 bases at J; junction bases unmatched: 17. This CDR3 has 18 amino acids. In DNA form, the CDR3 reads TGTGCCAGACCGCCTCCGGGACAGGGAAGAGGGATGAACACTGAAGCTTTCTTT. As protein: CARPPPGQGRGMNTEAFF.

V and J are TRBV5-4 and TRBJ2-7; 12 bases line up with TRBD2. V trimming: 2 bases; J trimming: 4 bases; junction bases outside the gene matches: 13. This CDR3 comprises 18 residues. CDR1 is SGHNT, CDR2 YYREEE, per germline (reference sequence). The CDR3 nucleotides are TGTGCCAGCAGCTTTGGGCTAGCGGGAGGGTATCCGGCGTACGAGCAGTACTTC. Protein product: CASSFGLAGGYPAYEQYF. Full variable domain (remainder filled in from reference TRBV5-4 and TRBJ2-7): ETGVTQSPTHLIKTRGQQVTLRCSSQSGHNTVSWYQQALGQGPQFIFQYYREEENGRGNFPPRFSGLQFPNYSSELNVNALELDDSALYLCASSFGLAGGYPAYEQYFGPGTRLTVT.

This chain uses TRBV4-3 with TRBJ2-7, with D possibly matching TRBD2 (6 bases). The CDR3 extends over 16 amino acids. V shed 0 bases and J shed 4 bases, with 16 bases lying between them. Germline values: CDR1 LGHNA, CDR2 YSLEER. The CDR3 DNA reads TGCGCCAGCAGCCAAGATTCGAATAGCGGCCTTTACGAGCAGTACTTC. This encodes CASSQDSNSGLYEQYF.